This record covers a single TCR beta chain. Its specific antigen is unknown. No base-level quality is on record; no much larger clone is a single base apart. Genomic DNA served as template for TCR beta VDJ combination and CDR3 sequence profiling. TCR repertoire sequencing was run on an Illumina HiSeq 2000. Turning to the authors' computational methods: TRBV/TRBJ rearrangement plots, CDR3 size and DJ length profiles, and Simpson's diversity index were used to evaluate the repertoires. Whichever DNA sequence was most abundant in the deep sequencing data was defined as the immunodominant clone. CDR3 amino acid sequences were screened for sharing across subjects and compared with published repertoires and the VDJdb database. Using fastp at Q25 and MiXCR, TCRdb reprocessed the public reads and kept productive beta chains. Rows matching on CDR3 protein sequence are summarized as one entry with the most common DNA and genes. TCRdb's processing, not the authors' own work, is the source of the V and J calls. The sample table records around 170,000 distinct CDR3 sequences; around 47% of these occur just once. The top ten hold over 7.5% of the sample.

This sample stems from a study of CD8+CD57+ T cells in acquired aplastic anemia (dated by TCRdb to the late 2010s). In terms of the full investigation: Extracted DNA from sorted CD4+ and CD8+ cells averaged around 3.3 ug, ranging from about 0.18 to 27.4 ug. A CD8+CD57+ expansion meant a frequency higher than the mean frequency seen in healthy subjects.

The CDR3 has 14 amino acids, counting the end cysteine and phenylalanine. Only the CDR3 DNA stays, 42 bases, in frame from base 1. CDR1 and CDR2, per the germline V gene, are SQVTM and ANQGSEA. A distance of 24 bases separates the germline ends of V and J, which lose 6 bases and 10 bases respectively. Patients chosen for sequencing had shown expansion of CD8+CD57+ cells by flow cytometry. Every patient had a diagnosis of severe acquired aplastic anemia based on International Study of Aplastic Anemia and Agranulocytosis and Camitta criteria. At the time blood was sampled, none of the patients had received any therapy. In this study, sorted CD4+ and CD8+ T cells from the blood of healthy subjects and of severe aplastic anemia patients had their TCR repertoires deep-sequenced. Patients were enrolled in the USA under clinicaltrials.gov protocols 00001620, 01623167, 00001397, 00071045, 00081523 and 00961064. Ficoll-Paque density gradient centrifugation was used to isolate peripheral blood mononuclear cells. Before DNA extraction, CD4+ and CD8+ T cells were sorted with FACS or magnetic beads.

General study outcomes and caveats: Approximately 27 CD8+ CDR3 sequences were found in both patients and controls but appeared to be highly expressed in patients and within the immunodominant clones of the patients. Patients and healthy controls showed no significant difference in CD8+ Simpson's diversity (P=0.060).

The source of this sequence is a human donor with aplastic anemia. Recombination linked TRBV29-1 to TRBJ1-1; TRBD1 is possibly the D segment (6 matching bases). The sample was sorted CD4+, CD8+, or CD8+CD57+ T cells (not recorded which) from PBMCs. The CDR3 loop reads CSVPKWGQGYGAFF. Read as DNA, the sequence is TGCAGCGTCCCAAAGTGGGGGCAGGGCTATGGAGCTTTCTTT.